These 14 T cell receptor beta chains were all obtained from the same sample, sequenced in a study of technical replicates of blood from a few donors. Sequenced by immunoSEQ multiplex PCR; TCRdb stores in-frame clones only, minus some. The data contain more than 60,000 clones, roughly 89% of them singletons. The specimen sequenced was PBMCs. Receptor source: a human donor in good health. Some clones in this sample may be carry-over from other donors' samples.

CDR3 amino acids: CASSQDLDRRGNSPLHF. The CDR3 region has the DNA TGCGCCAGCAGCCAAGATCTTGACAGGCGAGGAAATTCACCCCTCCACTTT. The gene calls are TRBV4-1 and TRBJ1-6; D is perhaps TRBD1 (6 bases). V was trimmed by 0 bases and J by 7 bases, leaving 16 bases between them. The CDR3 spans 17 residues. The germline gives CDR1 MGHRA, CDR2 YSYEKL.

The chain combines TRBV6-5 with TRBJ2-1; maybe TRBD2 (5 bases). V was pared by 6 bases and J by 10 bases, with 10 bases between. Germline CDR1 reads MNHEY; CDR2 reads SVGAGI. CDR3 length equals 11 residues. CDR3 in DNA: TGTGCCAGCAGATCGGGGAGAGAGCAGTTCTTC. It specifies CASRSGREQFF.

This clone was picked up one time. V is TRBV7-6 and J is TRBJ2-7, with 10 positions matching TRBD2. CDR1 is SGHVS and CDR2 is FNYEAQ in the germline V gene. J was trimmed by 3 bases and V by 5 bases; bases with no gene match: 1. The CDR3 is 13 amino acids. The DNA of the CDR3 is TGTGCCAGCAGCGCTAGCGGGGGCTACGAGCAGTACTTC. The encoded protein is CASSASGGYEQYF.

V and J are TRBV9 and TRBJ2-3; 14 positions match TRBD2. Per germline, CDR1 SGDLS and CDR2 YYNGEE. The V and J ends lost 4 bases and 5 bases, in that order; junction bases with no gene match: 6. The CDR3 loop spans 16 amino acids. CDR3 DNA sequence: TGTGCCAGCAGCACAGGGACTAGCGGGGGTAAAGATACGCAGTATTTT. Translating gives CASSTGTSGGKDTQYF. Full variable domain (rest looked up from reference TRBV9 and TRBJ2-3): DSGVTQTPKHLITATGQRVTLRCSPRSGDLSVYWYQQSLDQGLQFLIQYYNGEERAKGNILERFSAQQFPDLHSELNLSSLELGDSALYFCASSTGTSGGKDTQYFGPGTRLTVL.

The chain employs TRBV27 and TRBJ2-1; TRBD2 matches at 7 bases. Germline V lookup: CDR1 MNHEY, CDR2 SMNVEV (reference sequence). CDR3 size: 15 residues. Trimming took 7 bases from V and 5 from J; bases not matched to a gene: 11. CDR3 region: CASTKLASGHNEQFF. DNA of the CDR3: TGTGCCAGCACGAAACTCGCTAGCGGTCACAATGAGCAGTTCTTC.

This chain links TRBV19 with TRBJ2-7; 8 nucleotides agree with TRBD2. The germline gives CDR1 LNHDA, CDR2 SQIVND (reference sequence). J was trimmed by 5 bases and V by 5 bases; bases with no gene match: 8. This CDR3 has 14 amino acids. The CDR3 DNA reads TGTGCCAGTAGTGACGGGACTAGGTTCAACGAGCAGTACTTC. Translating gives CASSDGTRFNEQYF.

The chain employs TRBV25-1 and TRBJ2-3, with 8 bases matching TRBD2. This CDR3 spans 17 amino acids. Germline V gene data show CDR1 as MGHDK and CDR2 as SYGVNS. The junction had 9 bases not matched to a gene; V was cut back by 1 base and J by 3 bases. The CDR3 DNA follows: TGTGCCAGCAGTGAATCCCACTCATCTAGCGGGACAGATACGCAGTATTTT. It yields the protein CASSESHSSSGTDTQYF.

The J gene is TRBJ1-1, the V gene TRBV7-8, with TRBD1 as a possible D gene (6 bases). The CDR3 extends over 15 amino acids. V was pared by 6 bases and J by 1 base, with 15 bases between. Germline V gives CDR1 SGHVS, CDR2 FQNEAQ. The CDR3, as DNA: TGTGCCAGCAGAACCCAGGGGATGGCGAACACTGAAGCTTTCTTT. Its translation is CASRTQGMANTEAFF. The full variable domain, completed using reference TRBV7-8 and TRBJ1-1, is GAGVSQSPRYKVAKRGQDVALRCDPISGHVSLFWYQQALGQGPEFLTYFQNEAQLDKSGLPSDRFFAERPEGSVSTLKIQRTQQEDSAVYLCASRTQGMANTEAFFGQGTRLTVV.

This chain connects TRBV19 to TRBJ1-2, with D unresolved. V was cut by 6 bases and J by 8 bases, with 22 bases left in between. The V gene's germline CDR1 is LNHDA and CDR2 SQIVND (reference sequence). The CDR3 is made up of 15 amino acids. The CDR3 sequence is CASSIRTRTAGGYTF. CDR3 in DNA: TGTGCCAGTAGCATACGAACTAGGACGGCCGGGGGCTACACCTTC.

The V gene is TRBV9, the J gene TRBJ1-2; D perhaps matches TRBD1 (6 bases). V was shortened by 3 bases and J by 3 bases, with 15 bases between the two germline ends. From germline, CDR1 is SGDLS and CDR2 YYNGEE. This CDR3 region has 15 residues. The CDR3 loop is CASSASSQGDYGYTF. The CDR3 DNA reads TGTGCCAGCAGCGCCTCATCACAGGGCGACTATGGCTACACCTTC.

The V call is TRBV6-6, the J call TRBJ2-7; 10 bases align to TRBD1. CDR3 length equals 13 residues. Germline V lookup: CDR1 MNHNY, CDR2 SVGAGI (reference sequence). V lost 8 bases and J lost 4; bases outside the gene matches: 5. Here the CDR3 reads CASARDRGYEQYF. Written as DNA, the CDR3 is TGTGCCAGCGCCCGGGACAGGGGTTACGAGCAGTACTTC.

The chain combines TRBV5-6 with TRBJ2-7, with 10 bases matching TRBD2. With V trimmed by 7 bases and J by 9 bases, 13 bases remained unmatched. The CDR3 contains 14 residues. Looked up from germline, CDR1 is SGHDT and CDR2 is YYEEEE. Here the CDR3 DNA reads TGTGCCAGCCATACCAGCGGGGGGGCTGGCGTGCAGTACTTC. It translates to CASHTSGGAGVQYF. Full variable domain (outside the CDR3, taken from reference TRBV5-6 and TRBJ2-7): DAGVTQSPTHLIKTRGQQVTLRCSPKSGHDTVSWYQQALGQGPQFIFQYYEEEERQRGNFPDRFSGHQFPNYSSELNVNALLLGDSALYLCASHTSGGAGVQYFGPGTRLTVT.

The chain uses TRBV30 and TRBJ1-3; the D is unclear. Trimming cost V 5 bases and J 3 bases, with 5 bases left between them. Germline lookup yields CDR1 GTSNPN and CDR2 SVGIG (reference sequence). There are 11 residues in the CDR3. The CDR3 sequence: CAWGGGNTIYF. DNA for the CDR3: TGTGCCTGGGGAGGTGGAAACACCATATATTTT.

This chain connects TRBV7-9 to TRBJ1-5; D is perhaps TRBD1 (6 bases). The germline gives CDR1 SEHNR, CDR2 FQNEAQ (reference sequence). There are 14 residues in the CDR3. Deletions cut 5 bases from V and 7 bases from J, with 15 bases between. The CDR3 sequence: CASSQGRGEQPQHF. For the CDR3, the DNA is TGTGCCAGCAGCCAGGGCAGGGGAGAGCAGCCCCAGCATTTT.